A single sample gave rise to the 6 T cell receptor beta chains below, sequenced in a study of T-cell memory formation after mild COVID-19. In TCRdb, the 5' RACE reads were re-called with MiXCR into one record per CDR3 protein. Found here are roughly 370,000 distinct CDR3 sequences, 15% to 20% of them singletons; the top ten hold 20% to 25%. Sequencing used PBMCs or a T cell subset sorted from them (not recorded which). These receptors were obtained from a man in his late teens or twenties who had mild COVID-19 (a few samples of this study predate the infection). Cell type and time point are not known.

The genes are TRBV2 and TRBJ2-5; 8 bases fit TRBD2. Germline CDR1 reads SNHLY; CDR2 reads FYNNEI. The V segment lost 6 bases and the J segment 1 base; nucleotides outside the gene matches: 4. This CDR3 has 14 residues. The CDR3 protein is CASSPLAAQETQYF. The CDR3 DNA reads TGTGCCAGCAGCCCACTAGCGGCCCAAGAGACCCAGTACTTC.

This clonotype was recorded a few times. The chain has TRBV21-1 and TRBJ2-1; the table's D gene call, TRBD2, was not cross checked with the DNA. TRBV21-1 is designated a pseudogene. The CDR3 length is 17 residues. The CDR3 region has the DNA TGTGCCAGCAGCAACGGGCCGGGCCCTGATATAGACAATGAGCAGTTCTTC. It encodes CASSNGPGPDIDNEQFF.

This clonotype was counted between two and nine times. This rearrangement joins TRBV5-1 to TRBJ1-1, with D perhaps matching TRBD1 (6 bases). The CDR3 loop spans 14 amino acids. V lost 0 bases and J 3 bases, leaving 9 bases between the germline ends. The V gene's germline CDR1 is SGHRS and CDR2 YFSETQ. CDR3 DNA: TGCGCCAGCAGCTTGGAACAGGGAGACACTGAAGCTTTCTTT. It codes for CASSLEQGDTEAFF.

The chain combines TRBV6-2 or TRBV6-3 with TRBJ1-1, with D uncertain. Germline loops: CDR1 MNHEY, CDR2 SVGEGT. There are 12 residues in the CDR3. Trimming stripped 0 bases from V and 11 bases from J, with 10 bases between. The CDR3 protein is CASSYSSKRAFF. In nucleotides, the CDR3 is TGTGCCAGCAGTTACTCGAGCAAACGGGCTTTCTTT.

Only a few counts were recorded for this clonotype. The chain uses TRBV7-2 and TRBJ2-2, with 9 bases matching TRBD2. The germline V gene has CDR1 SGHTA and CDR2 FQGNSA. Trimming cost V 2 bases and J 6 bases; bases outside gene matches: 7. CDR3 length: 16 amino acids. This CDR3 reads CASSLPGLAPAGELFF. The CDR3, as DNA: TGTGCCAGCAGCTTACCGGGACTAGCCCCGGCCGGGGAGCTGTTTTTT. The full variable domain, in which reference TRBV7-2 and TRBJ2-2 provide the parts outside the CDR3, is GAGVSQSPSNKVTEKGKDVELRCDPISGHTALYWYRQSLGQGLEFLIYFQGNSAPDKSGLPSDRFSAERTGGSVSTLTIQRTQQEDSAVYLCASSLPGLAPAGELFFGEGSRLTVL.

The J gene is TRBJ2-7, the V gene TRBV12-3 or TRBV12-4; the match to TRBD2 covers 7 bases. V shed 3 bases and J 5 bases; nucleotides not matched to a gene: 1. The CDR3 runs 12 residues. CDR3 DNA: TGTGCCAGCAGTTTTGCGGGAGACGAGCAGTACTTC. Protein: CASSFAGDEQYF.